This T cell receptor (beta chain) was observed in a study of blood T cell repertoires in COVID-19. Repertoires were generated with immunoSEQ multiplex PCR, while TCRdb's copy carries only in-frame clones and drops some. The profile shows 390,000 or so clones, around 92% of them singletons. This CDR3 region has 18 residues. The V end lost 2 bases, the J end lost 1 base, and 18 bases lay between the germline ends. Germline CDR1 SEHNR, CDR2 FQNEAQ (reference sequence). Seattle researchers signed up patients amid active infection and tracked them longitudinally. Material: peripheral blood. The source of this sequence is a woman between 25 and 40 years old with COVID-19, enrolled during active disease. The rearrangement uses TRBV7-9 and TRBJ2-1; tentative D call: TRBD2 (5 bases). In DNA form, the CDR3 reads TGTGCCAGCAGCTTACGGGGTCGTTCGGCGGTTTCCTACAATGAGCAGTTCTTC. Protein product: CASSLRGRSAVSYNEQFF.